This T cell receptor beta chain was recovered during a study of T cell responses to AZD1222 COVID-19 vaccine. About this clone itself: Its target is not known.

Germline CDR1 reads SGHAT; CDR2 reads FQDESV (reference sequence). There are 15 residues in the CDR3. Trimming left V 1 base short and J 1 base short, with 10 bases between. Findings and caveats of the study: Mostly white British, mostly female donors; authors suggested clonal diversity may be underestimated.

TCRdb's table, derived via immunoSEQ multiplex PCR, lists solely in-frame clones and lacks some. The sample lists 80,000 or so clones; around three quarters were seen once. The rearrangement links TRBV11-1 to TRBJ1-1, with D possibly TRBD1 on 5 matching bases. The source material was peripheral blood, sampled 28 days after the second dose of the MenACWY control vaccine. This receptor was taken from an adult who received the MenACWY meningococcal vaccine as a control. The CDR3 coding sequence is TGTGCCAGCAGCTTAGGAAGGGGACCGAACACTGAAGCTTTCTTT. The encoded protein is CASSLGRGPNTEAFF.